A selection of T cell receptor beta chains follows, all from one sample in a study of T cells expressing NK-cell markers. TCRdb reprocessed the 5' RACE reads and reports one entry per CDR3 protein, with no DNA. The table for this sample gives 6,500 to 9,500 distinct CDR3 sequences. The source material was blood T cells: a sorted CD56 or NKG2C T cell subset, CD4+ or CD8+ T cells, or bulk PBMC T cells (not recorded which). The source is a man aged 18 to 69 in good health. CDR3s include the opening cysteine and the closing phenylalanine or tryptophan. Only part of the rows carry a size: once, few, many, or a class if the clone is expanded.

v_call: TRBV20-1; j_call: TRBJ1-1; clone_size: NA; cdr3_aa: CSARGEVGDTEAFF
v_call: TRBV6-4; j_call: TRBJ2-1; clone_size: NA; cdr3_aa: CASSDEWGGPNNEQFF
v_call: TRBV3-1; j_call: TRBJ2-7; clone_size: medium-sized; cdr3_aa: CASSQRGVTYEQYF
v_call: TRBV27; j_call: TRBJ2-7; clone_size: NA; cdr3_aa: CASSLLTGKDEQYF
v_call: TRBV6-4; j_call: TRBJ2-3; clone_size: NA; cdr3_aa: CASSDGTSGGGTQYF
v_call: TRBV18; j_call: TRBJ2-1; clone_size: NA; cdr3_aa: CASSPVRQRGSSGNEQFF
v_call: TRBV21-1; j_call: TRBJ2-5; clone_size: NA; cdr3_aa: CASSKGHQETQYF
v_call: TRBV6-5; j_call: TRBJ2-7; clone_size: NA; cdr3_aa: CASSYSGGQGKQYF
v_call: TRBV19; j_call: TRBJ2-5; clone_size: NA; cdr3_aa: CASSAPSTSGAPETQYF
v_call: TRBV21-1; j_call: TRBJ2-6; clone_size: medium-sized; cdr3_aa: CASSKSLRGQGDSGANVLTF
v_call: TRBV6-1; j_call: TRBJ2-1; clone_size: NA; cdr3_aa: CASSAIAGGRNEQFF
v_call: TRBV7-8; j_call: TRBJ2-7; clone_size: NA; cdr3_aa: CASSFQKRTGLYEQYF
v_call: TRBV28; j_call: TRBJ2-7; clone_size: NA; cdr3_aa: CASSRTEGEQYF
v_call: TRBV6-5; j_call: TRBJ2-1; clone_size: NA; cdr3_aa: CASSYETGGNEQFF
v_call: TRBV20-1; j_call: TRBJ2-7; clone_size: NA; cdr3_aa: CSASPYSGGSSGEQYF
v_call: TRBV20-1; j_call: TRBJ2-5; clone_size: NA; cdr3_aa: CSARDQVGTSMQETQYF
v_call: TRBV20-1; j_call: TRBJ2-3; clone_size: NA; cdr3_aa: CSARDQLAGDTDTQYF
v_call: TRBV19; j_call: TRBJ2-7; clone_size: NA; cdr3_aa: CASSVGEGFEQYF
v_call: TRBV6-1; j_call: TRBJ2-3; clone_size: NA; cdr3_aa: CASSVSGGATDTQYF
v_call: TRBV20-1; j_call: TRBJ1-5; clone_size: NA; cdr3_aa: CSARDEAYISNQPQHF
v_call: TRBV5-8; j_call: TRBJ1-1; clone_size: NA; cdr3_aa: CASSWGTWFSTEAFF
v_call: TRBV6-4; j_call: TRBJ2-2; clone_size: medium-sized; cdr3_aa: CASSDSTDTGELFF
v_call: TRBV6-5; j_call: TRBJ1-5; clone_size: NA; cdr3_aa: CASSPGQGMRGNQPQHF
v_call: TRBV6-1; j_call: TRBJ2-7; clone_size: NA; cdr3_aa: CASSEKAGSSYEQYF
v_call: TRBV6-1; j_call: TRBJ1-1; clone_size: NA; cdr3_aa: CASSEEDTNTEAFF
v_call: TRBV20-1; j_call: TRBJ2-2; clone_size: NA; cdr3_aa: CSAKDGGADTGELFF
v_call: TRBV28; j_call: TRBJ2-2; clone_size: NA; cdr3_aa: CASSVEGAVTGELFF
v_call: TRBV27; j_call: TRBJ2-7; clone_size: NA; cdr3_aa: CASKRGNSGAYEQYF
v_call: TRBV3-1; j_call: TRBJ2-1; clone_size: NA; cdr3_aa: CASSPLEGISYNEQFF
v_call: TRBV18; j_call: TRBJ2-1; clone_size: NA; cdr3_aa: CASSEDRGRINEQFF
v_call: TRBV21-1; j_call: TRBJ1-5; clone_size: NA; cdr3_aa: CASSNRTPGNQPQHF
v_call: TRBV6-4; j_call: TRBJ2-3; clone_size: NA; cdr3_aa: CASSGDGGGDTQYF
v_call: TRBV6-2/TRBV6-3; j_call: TRBJ1-5; clone_size: NA; cdr3_aa: CASSQGQSYQPQHF
v_call: TRBV6-1; j_call: TRBJ1-6; clone_size: NA; cdr3_aa: CASKSGTHSPLHF
v_call: TRBV20-1; j_call: TRBJ1-1; clone_size: NA; cdr3_aa: CSANLPGSDTEAFF
v_call: TRBV20-1; j_call: TRBJ2-3; clone_size: NA; cdr3_aa: CSARQSTDTQYF
v_call: TRBV18; j_call: TRBJ2-2; clone_size: NA; cdr3_aa: CASSPPYTGELFF
v_call: TRBV29-1; j_call: TRBJ2-1; clone_size: NA; cdr3_aa: CSVMVPRNEQFF
v_call: TRBV6-4; j_call: TRBJ2-5; clone_size: NA; cdr3_aa: CASSLEAGGQETQYF
v_call: TRBV7-9; j_call: TRBJ1-1; clone_size: NA; cdr3_aa: CASSPGPATEAFF
v_call: TRBV2; j_call: TRBJ2-1; clone_size: NA; cdr3_aa: CASSEDPGRDSSYNEQFF
v_call: TRBV20-1; j_call: TRBJ2-1; clone_size: NA; cdr3_aa: CSASLAGTTWNEQFF
v_call: TRBV6-1; j_call: TRBJ2-7; clone_size: NA; cdr3_aa: CASSEDGGSSYEQYF
v_call: TRBV20-1; j_call: TRBJ2-7; clone_size: NA; cdr3_aa: CSARTGGFYEQYF
v_call: TRBV6-1; j_call: TRBJ2-2; clone_size: NA; cdr3_aa: CASSEAEPPPGELFF